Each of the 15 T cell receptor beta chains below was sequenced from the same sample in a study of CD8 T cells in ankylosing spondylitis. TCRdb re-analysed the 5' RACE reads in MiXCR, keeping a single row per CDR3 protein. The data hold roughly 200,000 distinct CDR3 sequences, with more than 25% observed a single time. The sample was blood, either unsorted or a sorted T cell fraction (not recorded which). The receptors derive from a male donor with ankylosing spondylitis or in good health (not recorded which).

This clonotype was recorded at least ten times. The CDR3 DNA sequence: TGTGCCAGCAGTTTAGGTCAGAAGCAAGAGCAGTACTTC. This gives the protein CASSLGQKQEQYF. The chain uses TRBV12-3 or TRBV12-4 and TRBJ2-7; no clear D. V lost 1 base to trimming and J lost 7 bases, with 11 bases between them. The CDR3 spans 13 residues.

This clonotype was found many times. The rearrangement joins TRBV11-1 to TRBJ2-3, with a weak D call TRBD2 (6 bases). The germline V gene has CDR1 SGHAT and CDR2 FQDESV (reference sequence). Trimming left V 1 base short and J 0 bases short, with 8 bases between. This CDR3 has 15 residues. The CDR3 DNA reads TGTGCCAGCAGCTTAGATAGCGGTAGCACAGATACGCAGTATTTT. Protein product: CASSLDSGSTDTQYF.

The chain's CDR3 is CSARLTAGQADTF. CDR3 bases: TGCAGTGCTAGACTGACAGCGGGACAGGCCGACACCTTC. The gene calls are TRBV20-1 and TRBJ1-2, with 8 positions matching TRBD1. Germline loops: CDR1 DFQATT, CDR2 SNEGSKA (reference sequence). Trimming cost V 2 bases and J 12 bases; bases outside gene matches: 11. CDR3 length: 13 amino acids.

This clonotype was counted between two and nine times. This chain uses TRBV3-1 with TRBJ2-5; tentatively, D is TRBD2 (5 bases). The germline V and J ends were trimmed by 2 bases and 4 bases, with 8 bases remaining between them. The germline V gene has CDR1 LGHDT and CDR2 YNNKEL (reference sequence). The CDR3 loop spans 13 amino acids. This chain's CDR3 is CASSQLEGETQYF. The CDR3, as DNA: TGTGCCAGCAGCCAACTAGAGGGAGAGACCCAGTACTTC.

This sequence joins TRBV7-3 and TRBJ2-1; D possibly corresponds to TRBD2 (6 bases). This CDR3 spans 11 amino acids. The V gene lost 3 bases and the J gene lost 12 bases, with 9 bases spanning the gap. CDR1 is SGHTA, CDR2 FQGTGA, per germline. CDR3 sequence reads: CASSFRGGQFF. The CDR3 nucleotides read TGTGCCAGCAGCTTCCGGGGAGGGCAGTTCTTC.

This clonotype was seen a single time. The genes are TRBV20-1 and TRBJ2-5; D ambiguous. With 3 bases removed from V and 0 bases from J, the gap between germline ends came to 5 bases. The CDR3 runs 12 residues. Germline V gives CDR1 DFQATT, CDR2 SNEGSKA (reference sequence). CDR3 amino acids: CSARAHQETQYF. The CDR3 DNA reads TGCAGTGCTAGGGCCCACCAAGAGACCCAGTACTTC.

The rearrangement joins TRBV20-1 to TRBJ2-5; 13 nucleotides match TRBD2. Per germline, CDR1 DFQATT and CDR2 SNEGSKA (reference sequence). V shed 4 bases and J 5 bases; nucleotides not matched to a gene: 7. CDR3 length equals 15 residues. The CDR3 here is CSAKLAGGSWETQYF. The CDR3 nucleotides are TGCAGTGCTAAACTAGCGGGAGGGAGCTGGGAGACCCAGTACTTC.

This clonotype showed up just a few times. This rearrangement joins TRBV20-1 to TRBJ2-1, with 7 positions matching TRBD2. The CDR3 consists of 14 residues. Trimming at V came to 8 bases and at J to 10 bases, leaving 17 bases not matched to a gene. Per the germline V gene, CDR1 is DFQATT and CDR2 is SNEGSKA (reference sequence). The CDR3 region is CSIRGTTIRNEQFF. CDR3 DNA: TGCAGTATCCGGGGGACTACAATCCGTAACGAGCAGTTCTTC.

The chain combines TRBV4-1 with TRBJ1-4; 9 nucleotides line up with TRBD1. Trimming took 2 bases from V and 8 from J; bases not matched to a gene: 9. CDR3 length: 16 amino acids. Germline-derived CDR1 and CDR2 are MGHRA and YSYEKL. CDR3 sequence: CASSQIDRGSREKLFF. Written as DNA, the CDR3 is TGCGCCAGCAGCCAAATTGACAGGGGGAGTAGGGAAAAACTGTTTTTT.

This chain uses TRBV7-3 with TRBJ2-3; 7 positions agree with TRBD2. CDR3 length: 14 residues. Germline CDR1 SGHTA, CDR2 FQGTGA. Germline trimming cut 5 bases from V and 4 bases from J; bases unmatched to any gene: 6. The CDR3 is CASSRGLTADTQYF. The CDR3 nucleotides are TGTGCCAGCAGCCGGGGACTAACCGCAGATACGCAGTATTTT.

The CDR3 loop is CATSTPASGNEQFF. The CDR3 bases are TGTGCCACCAGCACCCCGGCTAGCGGTAATGAGCAGTTCTTC. The chain combines TRBV15 with TRBJ2-1, with 7 bases identical to TRBD2. The CDR3 runs to 14 residues. Germline V gene sequence: CDR1 LNHNV, CDR2 YYDKDF (reference sequence). The J segment lost 7 bases and the V segment lost 4 bases, leaving 7 bases of the junction unmatched.

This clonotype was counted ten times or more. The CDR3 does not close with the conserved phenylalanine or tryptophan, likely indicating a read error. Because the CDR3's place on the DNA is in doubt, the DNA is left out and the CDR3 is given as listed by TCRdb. The CDR3 reads CSARTGQGPAL. The J gene is TRBJ1-2, the V gene TRBV20-1; the table's D call of TRBD1 was not tested on the DNA. Germline assignment: CDR1 DFQATT and CDR2 SNEGSKA (reference sequence). From its first to its last residue, the CDR3 has 11 amino acids.

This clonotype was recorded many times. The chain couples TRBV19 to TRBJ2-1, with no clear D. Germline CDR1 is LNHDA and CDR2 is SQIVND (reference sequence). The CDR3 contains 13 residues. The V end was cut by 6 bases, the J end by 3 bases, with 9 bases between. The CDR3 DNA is TGTGCCAGTAGCTATGGGTACTACAATGAGCAGTTCTTC. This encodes CASSYGYYNEQFF.

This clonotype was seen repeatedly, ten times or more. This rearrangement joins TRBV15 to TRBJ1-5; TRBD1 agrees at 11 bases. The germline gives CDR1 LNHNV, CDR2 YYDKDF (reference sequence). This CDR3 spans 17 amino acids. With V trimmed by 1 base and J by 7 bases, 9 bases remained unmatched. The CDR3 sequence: CATSRGGPGQGVQPQHF. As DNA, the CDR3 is TGTGCCACCAGCAGAGGTGGTCCGGGACAGGGGGTCCAGCCCCAGCATTTT.

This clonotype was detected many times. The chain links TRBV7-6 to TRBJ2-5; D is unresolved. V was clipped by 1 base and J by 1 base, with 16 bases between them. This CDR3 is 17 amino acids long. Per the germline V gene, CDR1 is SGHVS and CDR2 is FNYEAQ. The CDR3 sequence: CASSLVLGILSQETQYF. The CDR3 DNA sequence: TGTGCCAGCAGCTTAGTACTGGGGATTCTCTCCCAAGAGACCCAGTACTTC.